The T cell receptor (beta chain) described here comes from a study of neurological immune-mediated disorders. Over 200 million TCR-beta sequences (from 15-18 subjects) were yielded by each sequencing run. TCRdb reanalysed the 5' RACE reads using MiXCR and keeps one entry per CDR3 protein. The table has tens of thousands of distinct CDR3 sequences, about 10% seen once. The CDR3 contains 13 residues. Germline V gives CDR1 ENHRY, CDR2 SYGVKD. With 4 bases removed from V and 0 bases from J, the gap between germline ends came to 6 bases. This clonotype appeared many times. Sample time point: longitudinal time-point 1 (baseline).

The sequence was obtained from a male donor with HTLV-1-associated myelopathy (HAM/TSP). The material sequenced was PBMCs. The V gene is TRBV10-3, the J gene TRBJ2-5; D gene uncertain. CDR3 region: CAISGQDQETQYF. The CDR3, as DNA: TGTGCCATCAGTGGGCAGGACCAAGAGACCCAGTACTTC.